The source of this T cell receptor beta chain is a study of beta chain features in type 1 diabetes. Broader study findings: For Type 1 diabetes patients, all four CD4+ subsets carried TCRB CDR3s that were moderately but significantly shorter.

Trimming cost V 3 bases and J 7 bases, with 19 bases left between them. CDR1 and CDR2 from the germline V gene are SGHTA and FQGNSA. CDR3 length: 15 residues. Every bit of the isolated RNA underwent reverse transcription, so sequencing read expressed TCRB transcripts. The protocol was immunoSEQ multiplex PCR, while the TCRdb copy is restricted to in-frame clones and leaves out a portion. This sample yields 20,000 to 25,000 clones, of which more than 65% are seen a single time; more than 0.95% belongs to the top ten. With respect to this clone: Antigen specificity is unknown. This sample includes further DNA sequences coding for the same CDR3.

The rearrangement joins TRBV7-2 to TRBJ2-7, with D maybe TRBD2 (7 bases). The TCR originated in a middle-aged woman with type 1 diabetes. Sequenced: stem cell memory CD4+ T cells from blood. The CDR3 here is CASSLAGARIGEQYF. CDR3 DNA: TGTGCCAGCAGCTTGGCGGGGGCGAGGATTGGGGAGCAGTACTTC.